Presented here are 9 T cell receptor beta chains from one specimen sequenced in a study of T cell responses to AZD1222 COVID-19 vaccine. Clones were sequenced by immunoSEQ multiplex PCR, and TCRdb holds only the in-frame ones, with some missing. The sample includes around 64,000 clones, roughly 85% of them seen just once. Sequenced here: peripheral blood, sampled 28 days after the second AZD1222 dose. The receptors derive from an adult who received the AZD1222 COVID-19 vaccine.

This CDR3 reads CASSAVPSGGGDTQYF. The DNA of the CDR3 is TGTGCCAGCAGCGCCGTCCCTAGCGGGGGAGGAGATACGCAGTATTTT. The V and J genes are TRBV9 and TRBJ2-3, with 10 bases fitting TRBD2. The CDR3 contains 16 residues. The germline V gene encodes CDR1 SGDLS and CDR2 YYNGEE. V lost 3 bases to trimming and J lost 5 bases; unmatched junction nucleotides: 9.

This chain uses TRBV28 with TRBJ1-1; D uncertain. CDR1 and CDR2 from the germline V gene are MDHEN and SYDVKM. The germline V and J ends were trimmed by 7 bases and 1 base, with 7 bases remaining between them. The CDR3 spans 12 residues. The CDR3 sequence: CASTDPNTEAFF. As DNA, the CDR3 is TGTGCCAGCACAGATCCGAACACTGAAGCTTTCTTT.

The V and J genes are TRBV9 and TRBJ1-2; tentatively, D is TRBD1 (6 bases). V lost 3 bases, J lost 3 bases, and 12 bases lay in between. Germline assignment: CDR1 SGDLS and CDR2 YYNGEE. This CDR3 is 14 amino acids long. The chain's CDR3 is CASSEDSWDYGYTF. In DNA form, the CDR3 reads TGTGCCAGCAGCGAGGACAGTTGGGACTATGGCTACACCTTC.

The J gene is TRBJ1-4, the V gene TRBV7-9; D remains unclear. In germline, CDR1 is SEHNR, CDR2 FQNEAQ (reference sequence). Trimming took off 3 bases at V and 0 bases at J, with 11 bases between the two ends. This CDR3 spans 16 amino acids. CDR3 nucleotides: TGTGCCAGCAGCTTTCAAGGGTTAGCAACTAATGAAAAACTGTTTTTT. As protein: CASSFQGLATNEKLFF.

The chain has TRBV7-9 and TRBJ2-1; 9 bases are shared with TRBD2. The CDR3 contains 18 residues. With V trimmed by 4 bases and J by 4 bases, 14 bases remained unmatched. Looked up from germline, CDR1 is SEHNR and CDR2 is FQNEAQ (reference sequence). CDR3 amino acids: CASSSRETGTSRYNEQFF. DNA for the CDR3: TGTGCCAGCAGCTCCCGCGAGACCGGGACTAGCAGATACAATGAGCAGTTCTTC.

The chain recombines TRBV9 with TRBJ1-4; a possible D gene is TRBD1 (6 bases). V lost 2 bases, J lost 6 bases, and 14 bases lay in between. The CDR3 length is 15 residues. Germline assignment: CDR1 SGDLS and CDR2 YYNGEE. CDR3 in amino acids: CASSVDGGRYEKLFF. The CDR3 DNA reads TGTGCCAGCAGCGTTGACGGGGGGCGGTATGAAAAACTGTTTTTT.

The V call is TRBV29-1, the J call TRBJ1-2; possibly TRBD1 for D (6 bases). CDR3 size: 12 residues. Per germline, CDR1 SQVTM and CDR2 ANQGSEA. V was clipped by 6 bases and J by 4 bases, with 12 bases between them. CDR3 loop: CSVARDTYGYTF. Written as DNA, the CDR3 is TGCAGCGTCGCCCGGGACACCTATGGCTACACCTTC.

The J gene is TRBJ1-3, the V gene TRBV9; D remains ambiguous. The ends were cut back, 0 bases at V and 0 bases at J, with 10 bases in the middle. Germline assignment: CDR1 SGDLS and CDR2 YYNGEE. This CDR3 is 16 amino acids long. The CDR3 DNA reads TGTGCCAGCAGCGTAGCTAGTGGGTTCTCTGGAAACACCATATATTTT. It translates to CASSVASGFSGNTIYF. Supplemented by reference TRBV9 and TRBJ1-3, the full variable domain reads DSGVTQTPKHLITATGQRVTLRCSPRSGDLSVYWYQQSLDQGLQFLIQYYNGEERAKGNILERFSAQQFPDLHSELNLSSLELGDSALYFCASSVASGFSGNTIYFGEGSWLTVV.

The rearrangement joins TRBV11-2 to TRBJ2-5; the match to TRBD2 covers 7 bases. This CDR3 region has 13 residues. Germline trimming cut 5 bases from V and 2 bases from J; bases unmatched to any gene: 2. Per the germline V gene, CDR1 is SGHAT and CDR2 is FQNNGV. The CDR3: CASSRGVQETQYF. As DNA, the CDR3 is TGTGCCAGCAGCCGGGGGGTACAAGAGACCCAGTACTTC.